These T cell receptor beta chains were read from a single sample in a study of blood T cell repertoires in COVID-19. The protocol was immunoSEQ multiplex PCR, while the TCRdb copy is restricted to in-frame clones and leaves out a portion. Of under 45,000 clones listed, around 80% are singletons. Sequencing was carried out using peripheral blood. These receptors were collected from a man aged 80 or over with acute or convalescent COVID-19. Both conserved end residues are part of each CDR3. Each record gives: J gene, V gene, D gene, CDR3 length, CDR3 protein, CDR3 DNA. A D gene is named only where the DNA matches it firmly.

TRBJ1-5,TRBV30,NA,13,CAWSKGENQPQHF,TGTGCCTGGAGTAAGGGAGAAAATCAGCCCCAGCATTTT
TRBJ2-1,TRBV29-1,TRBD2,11,CSVRSGGSQFF,TGCAGCGTTAGGAGCGGGGGCTCCCAGTTCTTC
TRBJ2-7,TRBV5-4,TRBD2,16,CASSEGLAGEYYEQYF,TGTGCCAGCAGCGAGGGACTAGCGGGAGAGTACTACGAGCAGTACTTC
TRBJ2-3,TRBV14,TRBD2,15,CASSRDGGGTDTQYF,TGTGCCAGCAGCCGTGATGGGGGGGGCACAGATACGCAGTATTTT
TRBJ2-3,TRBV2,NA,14,CASTLGGTPDTQYF,TGTGCCAGCACTCTCGGGGGTACGCCAGATACGCAGTATTTT
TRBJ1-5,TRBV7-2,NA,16,CASSLEGREGGQPQHF,TGTGCCAGCAGCTTAGAAGGAAGGGAGGGGGGTCAGCCCCAGCATTTT
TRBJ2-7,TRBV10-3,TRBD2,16,CAISPGLAGGKDEQYF,TGTGCCATCAGTCCAGGACTAGCGGGAGGAAAGGACGAGCAGTACTTC
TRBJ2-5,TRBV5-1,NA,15,CASSLGTGPQETQYF,TGCGCCAGCAGCTTAGGTACAGGTCCCCAAGAGACCCAGTACTTC
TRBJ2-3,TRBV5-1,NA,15,CASSLQGSGTDTQYF,TGCGCCAGCAGCTTGCAGGGCTCCGGCACAGATACGCAGTATTTT
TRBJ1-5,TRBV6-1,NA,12,CASSDRSQPQHF,TGTGCCAGCAGTGACAGATCTCAGCCCCAGCATTTT